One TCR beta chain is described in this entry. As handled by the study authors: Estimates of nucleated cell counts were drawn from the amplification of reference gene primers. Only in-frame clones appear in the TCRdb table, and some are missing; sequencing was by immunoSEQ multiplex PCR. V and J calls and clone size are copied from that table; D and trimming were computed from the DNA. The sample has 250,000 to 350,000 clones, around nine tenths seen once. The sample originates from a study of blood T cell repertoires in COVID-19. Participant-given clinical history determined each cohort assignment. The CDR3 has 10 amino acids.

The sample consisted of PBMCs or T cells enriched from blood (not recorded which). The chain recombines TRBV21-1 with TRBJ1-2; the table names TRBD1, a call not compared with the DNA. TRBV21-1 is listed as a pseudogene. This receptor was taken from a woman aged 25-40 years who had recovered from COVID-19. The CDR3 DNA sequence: TGTGCCAGACTCGACAGGGCAAACACCTTC. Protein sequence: CARLDRANTF.